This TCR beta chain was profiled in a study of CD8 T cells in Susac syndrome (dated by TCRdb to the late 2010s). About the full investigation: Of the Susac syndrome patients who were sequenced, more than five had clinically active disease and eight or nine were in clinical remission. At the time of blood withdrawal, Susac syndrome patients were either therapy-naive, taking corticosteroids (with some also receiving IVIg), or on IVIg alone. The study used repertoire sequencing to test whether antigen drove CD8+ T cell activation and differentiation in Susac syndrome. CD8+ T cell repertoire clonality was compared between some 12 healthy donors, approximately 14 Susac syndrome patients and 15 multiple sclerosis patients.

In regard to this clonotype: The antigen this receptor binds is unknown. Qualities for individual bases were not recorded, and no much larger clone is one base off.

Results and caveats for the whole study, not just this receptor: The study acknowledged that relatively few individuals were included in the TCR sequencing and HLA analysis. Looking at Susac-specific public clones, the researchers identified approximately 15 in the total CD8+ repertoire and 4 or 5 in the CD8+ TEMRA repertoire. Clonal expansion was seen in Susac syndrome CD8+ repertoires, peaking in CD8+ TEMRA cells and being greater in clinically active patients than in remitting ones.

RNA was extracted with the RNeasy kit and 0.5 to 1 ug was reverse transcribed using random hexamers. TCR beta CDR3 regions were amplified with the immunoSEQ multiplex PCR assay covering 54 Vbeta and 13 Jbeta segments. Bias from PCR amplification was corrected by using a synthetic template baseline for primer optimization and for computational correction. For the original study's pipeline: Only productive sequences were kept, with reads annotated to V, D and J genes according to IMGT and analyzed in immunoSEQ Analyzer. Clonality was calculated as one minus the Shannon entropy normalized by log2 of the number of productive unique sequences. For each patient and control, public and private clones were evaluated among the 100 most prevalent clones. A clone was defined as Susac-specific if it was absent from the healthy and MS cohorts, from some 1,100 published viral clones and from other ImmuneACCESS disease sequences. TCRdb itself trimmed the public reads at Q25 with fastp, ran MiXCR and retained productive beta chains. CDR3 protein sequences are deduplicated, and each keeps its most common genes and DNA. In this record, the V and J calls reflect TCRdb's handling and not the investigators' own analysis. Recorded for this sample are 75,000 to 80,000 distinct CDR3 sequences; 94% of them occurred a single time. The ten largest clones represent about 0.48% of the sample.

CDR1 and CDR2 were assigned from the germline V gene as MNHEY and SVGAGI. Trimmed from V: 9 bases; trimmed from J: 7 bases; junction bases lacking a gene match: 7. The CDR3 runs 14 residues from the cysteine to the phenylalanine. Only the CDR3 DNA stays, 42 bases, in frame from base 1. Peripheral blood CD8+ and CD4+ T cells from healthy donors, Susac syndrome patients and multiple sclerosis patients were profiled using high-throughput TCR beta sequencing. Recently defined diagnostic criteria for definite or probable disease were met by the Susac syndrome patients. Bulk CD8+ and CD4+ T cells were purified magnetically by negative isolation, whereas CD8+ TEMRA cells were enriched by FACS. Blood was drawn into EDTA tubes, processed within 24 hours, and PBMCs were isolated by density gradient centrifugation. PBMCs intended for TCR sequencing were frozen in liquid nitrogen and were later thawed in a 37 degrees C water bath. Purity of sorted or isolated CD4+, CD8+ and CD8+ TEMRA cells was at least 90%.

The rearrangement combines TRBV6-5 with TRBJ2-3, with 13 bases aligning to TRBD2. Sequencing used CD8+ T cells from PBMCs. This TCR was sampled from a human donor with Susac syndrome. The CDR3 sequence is CARDGLAGDYTQYF. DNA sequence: TGTGCCAGGGACGGACTAGCGGGGGACTATACGCAGTATTTT.